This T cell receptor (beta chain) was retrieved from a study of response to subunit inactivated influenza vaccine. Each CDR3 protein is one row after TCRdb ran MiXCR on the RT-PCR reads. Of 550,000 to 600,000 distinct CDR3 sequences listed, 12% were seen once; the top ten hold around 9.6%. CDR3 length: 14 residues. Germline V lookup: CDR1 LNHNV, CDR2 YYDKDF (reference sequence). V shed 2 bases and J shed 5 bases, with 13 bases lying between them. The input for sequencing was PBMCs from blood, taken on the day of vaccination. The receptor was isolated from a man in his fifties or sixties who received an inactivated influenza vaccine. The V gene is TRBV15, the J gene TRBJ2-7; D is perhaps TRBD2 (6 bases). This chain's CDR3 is CATSRSRGGDEQYF. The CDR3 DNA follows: TGTGCCACCAGCAGATCCCGGGGAGGCGACGAGCAGTACTTC.